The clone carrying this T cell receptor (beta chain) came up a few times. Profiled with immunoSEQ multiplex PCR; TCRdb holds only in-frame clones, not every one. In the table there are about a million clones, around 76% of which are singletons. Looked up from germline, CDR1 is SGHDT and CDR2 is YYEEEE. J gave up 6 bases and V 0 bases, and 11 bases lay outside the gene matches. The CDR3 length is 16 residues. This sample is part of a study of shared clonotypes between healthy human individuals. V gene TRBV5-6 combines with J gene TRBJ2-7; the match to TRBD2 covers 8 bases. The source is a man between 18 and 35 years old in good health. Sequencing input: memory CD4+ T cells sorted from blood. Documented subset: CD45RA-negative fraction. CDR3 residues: CASSLARIAGRGEQYF. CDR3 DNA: TGTGCCAGCAGCTTGGCCAGGATAGCGGGACGTGGCGAGCAGTACTTC.